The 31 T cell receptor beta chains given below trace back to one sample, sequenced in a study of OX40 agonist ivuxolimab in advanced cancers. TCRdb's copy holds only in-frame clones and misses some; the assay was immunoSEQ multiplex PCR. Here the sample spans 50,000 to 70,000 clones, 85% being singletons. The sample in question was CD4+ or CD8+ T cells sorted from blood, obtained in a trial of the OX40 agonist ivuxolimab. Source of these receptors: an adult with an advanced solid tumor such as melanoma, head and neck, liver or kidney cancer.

CDR3 protein: CATSRDRANQPQHF. CDR3 coding DNA: TGTGCCACCAGCAGAGATAGAGCAAATCAGCCCCAGCATTTT. V gene TRBV15 combines with J gene TRBJ1-5; unclear D gene. CDR1 and CDR2 (germline): LNHNV, YYDKDF (reference sequence). The CDR3 has 14 amino acids. The ends were cut back, 0 bases at V and 4 bases at J, with 7 bases in the middle.

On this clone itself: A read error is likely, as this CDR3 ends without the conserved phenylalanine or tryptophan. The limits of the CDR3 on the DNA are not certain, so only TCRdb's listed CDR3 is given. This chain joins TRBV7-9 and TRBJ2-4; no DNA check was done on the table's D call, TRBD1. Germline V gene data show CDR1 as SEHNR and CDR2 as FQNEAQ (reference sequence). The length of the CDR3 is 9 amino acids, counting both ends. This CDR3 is CASSFISGC.

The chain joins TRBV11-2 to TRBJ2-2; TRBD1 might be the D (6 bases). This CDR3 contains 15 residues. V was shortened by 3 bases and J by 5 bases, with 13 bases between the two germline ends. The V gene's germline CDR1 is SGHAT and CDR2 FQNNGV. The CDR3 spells CASSFRGRVTGELFF. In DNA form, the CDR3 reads TGTGCCAGCAGCTTCAGGGGAAGGGTTACCGGGGAGCTGTTTTTT.

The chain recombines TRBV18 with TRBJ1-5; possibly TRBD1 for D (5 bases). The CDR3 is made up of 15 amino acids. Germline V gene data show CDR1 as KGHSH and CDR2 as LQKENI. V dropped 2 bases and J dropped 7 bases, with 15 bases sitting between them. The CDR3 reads CASSPSPGAGQPQHF. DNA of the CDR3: TGTGCCAGCTCACCATCCCCCGGGGCCGGGCAGCCCCAGCATTTT.

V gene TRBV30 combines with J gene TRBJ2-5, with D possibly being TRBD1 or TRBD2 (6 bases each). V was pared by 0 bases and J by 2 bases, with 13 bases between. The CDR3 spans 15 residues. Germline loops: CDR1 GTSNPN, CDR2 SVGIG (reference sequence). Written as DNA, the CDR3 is TGTGCCTGGAGTGTAGGGGGGACAAGTCAAGAGACCCAGTACTTC. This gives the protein CAWSVGGTSQETQYF.

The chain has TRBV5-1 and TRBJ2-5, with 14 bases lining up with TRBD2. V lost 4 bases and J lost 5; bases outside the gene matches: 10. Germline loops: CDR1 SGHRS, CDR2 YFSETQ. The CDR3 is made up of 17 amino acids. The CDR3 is CASSIGLAGGARETQYF. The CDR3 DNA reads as TGCGCCAGCAGCATCGGACTAGCGGGGGGTGCCCGGGAGACCCAGTACTTC.

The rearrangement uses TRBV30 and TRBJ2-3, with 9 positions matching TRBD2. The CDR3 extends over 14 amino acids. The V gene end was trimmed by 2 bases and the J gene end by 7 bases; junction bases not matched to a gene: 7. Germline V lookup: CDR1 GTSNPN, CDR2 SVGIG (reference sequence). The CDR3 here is CAWSSVTSGYTQYF. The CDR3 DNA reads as TGTGCCTGGAGTTCAGTGACTAGCGGTTATACGCAGTATTTT.

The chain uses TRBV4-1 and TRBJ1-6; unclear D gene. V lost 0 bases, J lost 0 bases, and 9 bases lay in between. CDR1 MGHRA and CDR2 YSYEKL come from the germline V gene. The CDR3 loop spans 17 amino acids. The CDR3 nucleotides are TGCGCCAGCAGCCAAGAGGAGGTGCGCTCCTATAATTCACCCCTCCACTTT. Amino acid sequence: CASSQEEVRSYNSPLHF.

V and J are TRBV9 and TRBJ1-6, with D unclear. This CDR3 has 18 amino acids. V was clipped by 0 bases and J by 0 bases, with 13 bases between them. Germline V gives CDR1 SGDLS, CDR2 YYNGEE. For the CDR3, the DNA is TGTGCCAGCAGCGTAGGCCCGGGTCAGAGCTCCTATAATTCACCCCTCCACTTT. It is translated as CASSVGPGQSSYNSPLHF.

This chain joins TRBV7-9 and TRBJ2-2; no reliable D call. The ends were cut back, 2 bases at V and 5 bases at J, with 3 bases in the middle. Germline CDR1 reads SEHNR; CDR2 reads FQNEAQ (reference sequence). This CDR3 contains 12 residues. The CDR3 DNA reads TGTGCCAGCAGCTTAATAACCGGGGAGCTGTTTTTT. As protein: CASSLITGELFF.

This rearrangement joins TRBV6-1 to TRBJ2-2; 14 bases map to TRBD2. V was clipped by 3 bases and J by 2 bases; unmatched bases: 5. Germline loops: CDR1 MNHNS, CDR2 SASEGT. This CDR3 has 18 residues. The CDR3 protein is CASSEGLAGVGNTGELFF. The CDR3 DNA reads TGTGCCAGCAGTGAGGGACTAGCGGGAGTGGGCAACACCGGGGAGCTGTTTTTT.

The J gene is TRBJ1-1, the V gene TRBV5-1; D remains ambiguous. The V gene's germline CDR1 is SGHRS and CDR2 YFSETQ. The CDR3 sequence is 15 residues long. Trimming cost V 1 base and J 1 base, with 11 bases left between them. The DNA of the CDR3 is TGCGCCAGCAGCTTGTTGGCGGCCCAGAACACTGAAGCTTTCTTT. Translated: CASSLLAAQNTEAFF.

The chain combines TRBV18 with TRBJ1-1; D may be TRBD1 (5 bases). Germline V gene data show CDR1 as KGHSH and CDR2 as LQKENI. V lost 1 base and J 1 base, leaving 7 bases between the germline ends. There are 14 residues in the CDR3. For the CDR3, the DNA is TGTGCCAGCTCACCACTGACAGCGAACACTGAAGCTTTCTTT. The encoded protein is CASSPLTANTEAFF.

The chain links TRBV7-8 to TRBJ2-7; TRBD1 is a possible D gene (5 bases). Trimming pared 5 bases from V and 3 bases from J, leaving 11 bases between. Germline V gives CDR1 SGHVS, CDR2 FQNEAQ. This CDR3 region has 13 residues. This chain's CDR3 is CASSQATDYEQYF. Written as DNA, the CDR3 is TGTGCCAGCAGCCAGGCGACAGACTACGAGCAGTACTTC. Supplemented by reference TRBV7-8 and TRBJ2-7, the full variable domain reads GAGVSQSPRYKVAKRGQDVALRCDPISGHVSLFWYQQALGQGPEFLTYFQNEAQLDKSGLPSDRFFAERPEGSVSTLKIQRTQQEDSAVYLCASSQATDYEQYFGPGTRLTVT.

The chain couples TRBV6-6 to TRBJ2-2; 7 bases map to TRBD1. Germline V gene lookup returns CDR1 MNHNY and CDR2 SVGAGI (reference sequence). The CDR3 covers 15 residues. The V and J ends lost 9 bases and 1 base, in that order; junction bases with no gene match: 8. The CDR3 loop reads CASDWAGGNTGELFF. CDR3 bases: TGTGCCAGTGACTGGGCAGGGGGGAACACCGGGGAGCTGTTTTTT.

The CDR3 loop is CASRAWTGAFF. DNA of the CDR3: TGTGCCAGTCGAGCCTGGACTGGAGCTTTCTTT. J is TRBJ1-1 and V is TRBV21-1. TRBV21-1 is a recognized pseudogene. The CDR3 runs 11 residues.

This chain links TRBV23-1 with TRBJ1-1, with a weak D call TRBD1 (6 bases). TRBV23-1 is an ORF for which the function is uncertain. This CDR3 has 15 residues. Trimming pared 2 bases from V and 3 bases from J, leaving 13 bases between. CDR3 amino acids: CASSQGEGGHTEAFF. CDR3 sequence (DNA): TGCGCCAGCAGTCAAGGGGAAGGGGGTCACACTGAAGCTTTCTTT.

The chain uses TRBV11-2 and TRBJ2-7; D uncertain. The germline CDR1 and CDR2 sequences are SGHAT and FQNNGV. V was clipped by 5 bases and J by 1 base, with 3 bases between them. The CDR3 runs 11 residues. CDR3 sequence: CASSPSYEQYF. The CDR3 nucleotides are TGTGCCAGCAGCCCGTCCTACGAGCAGTACTTC.

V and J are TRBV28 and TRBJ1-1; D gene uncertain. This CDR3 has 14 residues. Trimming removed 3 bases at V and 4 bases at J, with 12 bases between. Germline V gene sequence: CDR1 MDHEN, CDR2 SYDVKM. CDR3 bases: TGTGCCAGCAGTTTCGGGTCCCTGGGCACTGAAGCTTTCTTT. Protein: CASSFGSLGTEAFF. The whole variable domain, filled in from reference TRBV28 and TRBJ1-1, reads DVKVTQSSRYLVKRTGEKVFLECVQDMDHENMFWYRQDPGLGLRLIYFSYDVKMKEKGDIPEGYSVSREKKERFSLILESASTNQTSMYLCASSFGSLGTEAFFGQGTRLTVV.

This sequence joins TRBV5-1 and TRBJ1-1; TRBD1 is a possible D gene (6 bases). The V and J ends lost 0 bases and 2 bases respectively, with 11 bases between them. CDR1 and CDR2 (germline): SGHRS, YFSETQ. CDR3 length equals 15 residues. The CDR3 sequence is CASSLALTGNTEAFF. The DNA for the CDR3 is TGCGCCAGCAGCTTGGCCTTGACAGGAAACACTGAAGCTTTCTTT.

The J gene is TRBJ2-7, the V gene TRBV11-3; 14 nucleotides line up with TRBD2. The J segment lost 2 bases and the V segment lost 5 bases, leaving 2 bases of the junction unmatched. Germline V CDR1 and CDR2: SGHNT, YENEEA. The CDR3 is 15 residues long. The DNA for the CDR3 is TGTGCCAGCAGCCAGGGACTAGCGGGAGCCTACGAGCAGTACTTC. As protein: CASSQGLAGAYEQYF.

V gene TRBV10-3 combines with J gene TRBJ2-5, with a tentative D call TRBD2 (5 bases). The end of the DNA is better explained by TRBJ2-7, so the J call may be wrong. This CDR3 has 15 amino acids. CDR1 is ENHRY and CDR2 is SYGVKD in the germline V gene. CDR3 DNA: TGTGCCATCAGTGTGAGCGGTTCCATCACCTACGAGCAGTACTTC. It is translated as CAISVSGSITYEQYF.

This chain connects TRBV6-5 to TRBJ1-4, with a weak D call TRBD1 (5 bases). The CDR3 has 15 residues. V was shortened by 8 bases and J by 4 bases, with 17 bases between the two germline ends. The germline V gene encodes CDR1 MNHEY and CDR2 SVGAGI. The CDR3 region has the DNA TGTGCCAGCCAAGTTACCCGGGGCCTTAATGAAAAACTGTTTTTT. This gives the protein CASQVTRGLNEKLFF.

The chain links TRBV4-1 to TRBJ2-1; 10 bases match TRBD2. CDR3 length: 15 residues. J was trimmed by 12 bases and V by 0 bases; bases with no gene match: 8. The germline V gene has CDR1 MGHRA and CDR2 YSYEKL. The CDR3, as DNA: TGCGCCAGCAGCCAAGAAGGGGCTAGCGGGAGAGGGCAGTTCTTC. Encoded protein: CASSQEGASGRGQFF.

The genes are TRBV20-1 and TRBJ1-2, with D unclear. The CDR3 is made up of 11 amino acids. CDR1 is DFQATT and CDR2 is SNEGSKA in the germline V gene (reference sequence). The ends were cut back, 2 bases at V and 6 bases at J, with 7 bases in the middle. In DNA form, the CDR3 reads TGCAGTGCTAGATCCGGGGATGGCTACACCTTC. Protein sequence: CSARSGDGYTF.

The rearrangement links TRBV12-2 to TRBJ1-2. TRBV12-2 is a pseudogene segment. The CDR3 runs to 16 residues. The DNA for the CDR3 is TGTGCAAGTCGCCTTAGGGGAGGGGCCCTAAACTATGGCTACACCTTC. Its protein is CASRLRGGALNYGYTF.

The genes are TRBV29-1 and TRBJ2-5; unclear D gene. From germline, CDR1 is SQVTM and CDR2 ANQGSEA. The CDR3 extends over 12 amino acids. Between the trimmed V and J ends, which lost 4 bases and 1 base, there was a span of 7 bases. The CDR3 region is CSVGYSQETQYF. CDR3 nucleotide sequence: TGCAGCGTTGGTTACAGCCAAGAGACCCAGTACTTC.

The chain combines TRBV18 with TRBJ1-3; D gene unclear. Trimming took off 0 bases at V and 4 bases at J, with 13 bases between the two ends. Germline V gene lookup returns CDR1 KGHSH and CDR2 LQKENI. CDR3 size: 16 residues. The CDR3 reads CASSPPPQLEGNTIYF. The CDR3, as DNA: TGTGCCAGCTCACCACCCCCACAGTTAGAAGGAAACACCATATATTTT.

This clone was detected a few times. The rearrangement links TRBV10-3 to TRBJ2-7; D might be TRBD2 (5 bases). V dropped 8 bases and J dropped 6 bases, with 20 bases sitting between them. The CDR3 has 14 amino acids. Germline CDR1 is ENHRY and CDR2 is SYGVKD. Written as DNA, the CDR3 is TGTGCCATCGGAAAGAGCGGAGCCGAGGGCGAGCAGTACTTC. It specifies CAIGKSGAEGEQYF.

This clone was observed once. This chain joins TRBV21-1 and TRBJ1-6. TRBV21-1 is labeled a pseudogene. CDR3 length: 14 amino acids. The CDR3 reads CASSKNRGHSPLHF. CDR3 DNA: TGTGCCAGCAGCAAAAACCGGGGGCATTCACCCCTCCACTTT.

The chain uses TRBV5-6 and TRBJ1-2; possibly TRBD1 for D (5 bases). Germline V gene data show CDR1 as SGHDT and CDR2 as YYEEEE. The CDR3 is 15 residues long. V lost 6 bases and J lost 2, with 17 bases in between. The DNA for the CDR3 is TGTGCCAGCATCTCCTCGGGGGGAGCAAACTATGGCTACACCTTC. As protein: CASISSGGANYGYTF.